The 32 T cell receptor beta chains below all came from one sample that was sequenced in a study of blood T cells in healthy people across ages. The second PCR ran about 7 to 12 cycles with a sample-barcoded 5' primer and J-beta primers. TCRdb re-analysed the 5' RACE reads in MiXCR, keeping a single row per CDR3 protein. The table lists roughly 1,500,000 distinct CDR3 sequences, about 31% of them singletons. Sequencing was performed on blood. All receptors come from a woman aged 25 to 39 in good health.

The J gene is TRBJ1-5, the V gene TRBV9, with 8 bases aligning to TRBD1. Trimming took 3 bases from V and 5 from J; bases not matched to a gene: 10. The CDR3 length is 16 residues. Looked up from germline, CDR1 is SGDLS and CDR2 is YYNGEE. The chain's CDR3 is CASSGGQELWDQPQHF. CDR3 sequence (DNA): TGTGCCAGCAGCGGGGGACAGGAATTGTGGGATCAGCCCCAGCATTTT.

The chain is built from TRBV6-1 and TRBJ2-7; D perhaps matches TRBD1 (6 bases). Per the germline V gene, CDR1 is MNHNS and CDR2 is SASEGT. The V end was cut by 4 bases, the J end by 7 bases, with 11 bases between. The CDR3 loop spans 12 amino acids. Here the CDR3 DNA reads TGTGCCAGCAGTGGCAGGGGTTGGGAGCAGTACTTC. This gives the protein CASSGRGWEQYF.

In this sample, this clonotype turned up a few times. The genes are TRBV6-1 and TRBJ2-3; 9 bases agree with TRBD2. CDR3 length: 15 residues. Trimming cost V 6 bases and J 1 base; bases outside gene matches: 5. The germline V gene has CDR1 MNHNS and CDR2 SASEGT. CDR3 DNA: TGTGCCAGCAGGTCGCCTAGCGGGGGCACAGATACGCAGTATTTT. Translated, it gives CASRSPSGGTDTQYF.

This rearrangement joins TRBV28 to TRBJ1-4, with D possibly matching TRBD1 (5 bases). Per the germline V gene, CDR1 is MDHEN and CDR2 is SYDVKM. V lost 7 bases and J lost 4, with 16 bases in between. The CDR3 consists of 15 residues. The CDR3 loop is CASIGAAGNNEKLFF. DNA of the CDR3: TGTGCCAGCATTGGGGCTGCTGGGAATAATGAAAAACTGTTTTTT.

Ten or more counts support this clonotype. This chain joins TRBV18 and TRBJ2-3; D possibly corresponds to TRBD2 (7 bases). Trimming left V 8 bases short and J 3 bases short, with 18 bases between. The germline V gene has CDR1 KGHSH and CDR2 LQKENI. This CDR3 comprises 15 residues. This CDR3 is CASSPGGLGTDTQYF. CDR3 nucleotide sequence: TGTGCCAGCAGCCCGGGGGGCCTAGGGACAGATACGCAGTATTTT.

The DNA for the CDR3 is TGTGCCAGCAGACCTGGGACAGGGGGCTGGAGCACTGAAGCTTTCTTT. It translates to CASRPGTGGWSTEAFF. The rearrangement joins TRBV27 to TRBJ1-1; 12 bases agree with TRBD1. Germline CDR1 and CDR2: MNHEY and SMNVEV (reference sequence). The CDR3 has 16 amino acids. V was pared by 6 bases and J by 4 bases, with 9 bases of the junction left unmatched.

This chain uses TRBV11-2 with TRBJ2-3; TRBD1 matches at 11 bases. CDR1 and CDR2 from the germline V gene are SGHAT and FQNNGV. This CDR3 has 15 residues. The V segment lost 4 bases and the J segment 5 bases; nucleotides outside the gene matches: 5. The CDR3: CASSSEGTGGDTQYF. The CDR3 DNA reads TGTGCCAGCAGCTCAGAGGGGACAGGGGGAGATACGCAGTATTTT. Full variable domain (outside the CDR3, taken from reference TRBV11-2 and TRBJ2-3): EAGVAQSPRYKIIEKRQSVAFWCNPISGHATLYWYQQILGQGPKLLIQFQNNGVVDDSQLPKDRFSAERLKGVDSTLKIQPAKLEDSAVYLCASSSEGTGGDTQYFGPGTRLTVL.

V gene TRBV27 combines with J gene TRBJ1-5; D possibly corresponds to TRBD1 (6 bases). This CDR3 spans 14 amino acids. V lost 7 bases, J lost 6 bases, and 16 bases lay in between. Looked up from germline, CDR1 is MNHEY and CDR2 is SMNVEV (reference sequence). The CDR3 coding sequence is TGTGCCAGCACCCCTCGGGGGGCGGGTCAGCCCCAGCATTTT. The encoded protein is CASTPRGAGQPQHF.

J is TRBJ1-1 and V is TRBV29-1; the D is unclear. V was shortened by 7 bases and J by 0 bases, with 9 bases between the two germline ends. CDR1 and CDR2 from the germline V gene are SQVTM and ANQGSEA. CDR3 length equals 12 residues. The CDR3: CSEQYMNTEAFF. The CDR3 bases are TGCAGCGAACAGTACATGAACACTGAAGCTTTCTTT.

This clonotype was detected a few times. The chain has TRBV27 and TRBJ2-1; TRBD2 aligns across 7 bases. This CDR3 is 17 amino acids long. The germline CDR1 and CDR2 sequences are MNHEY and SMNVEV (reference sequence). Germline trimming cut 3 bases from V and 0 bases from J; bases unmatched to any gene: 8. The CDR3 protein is CASSLGVSGGSYNEQFF. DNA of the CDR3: TGTGCCAGCAGTTTGGGTGTATCGGGGGGCTCCTACAATGAGCAGTTCTTC.

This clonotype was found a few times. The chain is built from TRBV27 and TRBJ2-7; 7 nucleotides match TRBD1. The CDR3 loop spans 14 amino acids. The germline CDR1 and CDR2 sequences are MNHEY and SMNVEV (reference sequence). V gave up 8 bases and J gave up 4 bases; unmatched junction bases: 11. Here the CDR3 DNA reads TGTGCCAGCGCTGACCAGGACAGGCTTTACGAGCAGTACTTC. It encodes CASADQDRLYEQYF.

The CDR3 DNA is TGTGCCAGCAGCTCCAGCCATCCCGGGACAGGGTCTGGCTACACCTTC. Its translation: CASSSSHPGTGSGYTF. This chain links TRBV9 with TRBJ1-2, with 9 bases fitting TRBD1. The CDR3 length is 16 residues. CDR1 is SGDLS and CDR2 is YYNGEE in the germline V gene. The J segment lost 7 bases and the V segment lost 4 bases, leaving 14 bases of the junction unmatched.

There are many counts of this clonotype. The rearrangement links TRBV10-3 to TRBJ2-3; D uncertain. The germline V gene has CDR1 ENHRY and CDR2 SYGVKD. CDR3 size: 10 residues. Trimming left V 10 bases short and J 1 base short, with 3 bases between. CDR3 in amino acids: CATGTDTQYF. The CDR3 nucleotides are TGTGCCACGGGCACAGATACGCAGTATTTT.

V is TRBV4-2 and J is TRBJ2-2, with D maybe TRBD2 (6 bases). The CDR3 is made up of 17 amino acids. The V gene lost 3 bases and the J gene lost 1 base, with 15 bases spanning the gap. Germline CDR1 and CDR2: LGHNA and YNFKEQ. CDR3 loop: CASSQVNSGVNTGELFF. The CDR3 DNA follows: TGTGCCAGCAGCCAGGTCAATAGCGGAGTGAACACCGGGGAGCTGTTTTTT.

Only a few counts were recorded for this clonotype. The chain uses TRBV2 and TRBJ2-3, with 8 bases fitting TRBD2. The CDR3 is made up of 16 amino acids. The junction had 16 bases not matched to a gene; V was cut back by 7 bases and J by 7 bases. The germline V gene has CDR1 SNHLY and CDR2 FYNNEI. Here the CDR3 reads CASIETFSGGNNTQYF. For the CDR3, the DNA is TGTGCCAGCATTGAGACCTTCAGCGGGGGTAATAATACGCAGTATTTT.

The CDR3 sequence: CASRRTGGGYGYTF. The DNA of the CDR3 is TGTGCCAGCAGGCGGACAGGGGGCGGCTATGGCTACACCTTC. V usage is TRBV5-4 and J usage is TRBJ1-2; 11 bases align to TRBD1. The germline V gene has CDR1 SGHNT and CDR2 YYREEE (reference sequence). The V gene end was trimmed by 5 bases and the J gene end by 4 bases; junction bases not matched to a gene: 4. The CDR3 consists of 14 residues.

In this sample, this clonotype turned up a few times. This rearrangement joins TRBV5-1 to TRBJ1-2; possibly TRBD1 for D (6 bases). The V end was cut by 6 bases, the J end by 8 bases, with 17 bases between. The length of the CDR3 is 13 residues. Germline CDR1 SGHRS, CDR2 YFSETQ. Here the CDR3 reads CASNQDSSGGYTF. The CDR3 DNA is TGCGCCAGCAACCAGGACAGCTCCGGCGGCTACACCTTC.

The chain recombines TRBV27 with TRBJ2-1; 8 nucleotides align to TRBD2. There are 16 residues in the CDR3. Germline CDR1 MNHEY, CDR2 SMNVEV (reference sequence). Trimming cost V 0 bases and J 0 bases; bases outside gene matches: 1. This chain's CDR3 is CASSLSAGASYNEQFF. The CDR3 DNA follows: TGTGCCAGCAGTTTATCAGCGGGAGCCTCCTACAATGAGCAGTTCTTC.

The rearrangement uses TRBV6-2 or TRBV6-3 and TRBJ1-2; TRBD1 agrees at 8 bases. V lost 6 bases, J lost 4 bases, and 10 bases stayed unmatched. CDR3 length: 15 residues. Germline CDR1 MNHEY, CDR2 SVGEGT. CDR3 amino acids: CASSEGQGLGYGYTF. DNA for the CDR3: TGTGCCAGCAGCGAAGGACAGGGTCTCGGCTATGGCTACACCTTC.

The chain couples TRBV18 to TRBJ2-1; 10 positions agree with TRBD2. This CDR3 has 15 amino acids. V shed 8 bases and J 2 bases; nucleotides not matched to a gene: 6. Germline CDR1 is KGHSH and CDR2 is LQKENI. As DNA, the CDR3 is TGTGCCAGCACGCTACTAGCGGGGACCTACAATGAGCAGTTCTTC. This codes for CASTLLAGTYNEQFF.

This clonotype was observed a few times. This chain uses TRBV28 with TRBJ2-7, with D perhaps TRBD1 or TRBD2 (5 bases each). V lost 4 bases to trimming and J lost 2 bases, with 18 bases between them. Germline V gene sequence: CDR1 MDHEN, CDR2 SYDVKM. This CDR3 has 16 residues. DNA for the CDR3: TGTGCCAGCAGTTCACCCGGGACCGAAGCGACCTACGAGCAGTACTTC. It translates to CASSSPGTEATYEQYF.

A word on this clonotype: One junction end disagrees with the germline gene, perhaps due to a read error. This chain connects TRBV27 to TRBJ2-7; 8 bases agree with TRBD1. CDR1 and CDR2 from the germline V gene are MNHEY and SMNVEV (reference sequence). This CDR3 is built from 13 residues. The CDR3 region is CAGSSGGTYEQYF. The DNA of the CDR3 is TGTGCCGGCAGTTCAGGGGGCACCTACGAGCAGTACTTC.

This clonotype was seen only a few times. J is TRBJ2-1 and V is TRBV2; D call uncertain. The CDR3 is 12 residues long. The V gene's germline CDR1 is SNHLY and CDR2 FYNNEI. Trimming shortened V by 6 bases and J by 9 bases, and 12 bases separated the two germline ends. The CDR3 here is CASSRAESEQFF. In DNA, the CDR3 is TGTGCCAGCAGCCGGGCGGAAAGTGAGCAGTTCTTC.

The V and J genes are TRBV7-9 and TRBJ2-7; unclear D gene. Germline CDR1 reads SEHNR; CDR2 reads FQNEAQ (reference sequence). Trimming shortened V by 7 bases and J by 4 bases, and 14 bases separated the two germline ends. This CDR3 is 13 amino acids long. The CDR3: CASTILYPYEQYF. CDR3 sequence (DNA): TGTGCCAGCACCATCCTATATCCGTACGAGCAGTACTTC.

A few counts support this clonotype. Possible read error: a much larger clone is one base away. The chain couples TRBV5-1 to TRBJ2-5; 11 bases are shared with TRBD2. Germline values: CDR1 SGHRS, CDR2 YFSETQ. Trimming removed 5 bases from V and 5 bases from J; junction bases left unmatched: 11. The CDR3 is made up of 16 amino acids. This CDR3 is CASRKELAGGSETQYF. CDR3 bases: TGCGCCAGCAGGAAGGAGCTAGCGGGAGGAAGTGAGACCCAGTACTTC.

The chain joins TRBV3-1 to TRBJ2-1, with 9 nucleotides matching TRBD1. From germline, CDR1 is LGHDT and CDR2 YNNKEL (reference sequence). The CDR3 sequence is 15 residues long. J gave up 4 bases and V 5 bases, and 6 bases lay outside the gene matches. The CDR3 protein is CASSYRDRAYNEQFF. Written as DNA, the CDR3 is TGTGCCAGCAGCTACCGGGACAGGGCATACAATGAGCAGTTCTTC.

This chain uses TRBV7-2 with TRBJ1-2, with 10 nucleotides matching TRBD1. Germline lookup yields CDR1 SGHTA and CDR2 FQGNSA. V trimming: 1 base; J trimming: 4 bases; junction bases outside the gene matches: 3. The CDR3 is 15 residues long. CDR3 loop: CASSLGQGATYGYTF. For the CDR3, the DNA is TGTGCCAGCAGCTTAGGACAGGGGGCGACCTATGGCTACACCTTC.

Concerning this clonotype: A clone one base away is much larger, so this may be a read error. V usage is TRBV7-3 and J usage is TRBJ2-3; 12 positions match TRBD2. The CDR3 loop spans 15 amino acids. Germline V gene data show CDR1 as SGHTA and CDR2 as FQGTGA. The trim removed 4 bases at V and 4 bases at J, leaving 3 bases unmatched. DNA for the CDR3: TGTGCCAGCAGCTCGGCTAGCGGGAGGGCAGATACGCAGTATTTT. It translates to CASSSASGRADTQYF. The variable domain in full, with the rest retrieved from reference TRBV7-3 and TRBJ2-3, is GAGVSQTPSNKVTEKGKYVELRCDPISGHTALYWYRQSLGQGPEFLIYFQGTGAADDSGLPNDRFFAVRPEGSVSTLKIQRTERGDSAVYLCASSSASGRADTQYFGPGTRLTVL.

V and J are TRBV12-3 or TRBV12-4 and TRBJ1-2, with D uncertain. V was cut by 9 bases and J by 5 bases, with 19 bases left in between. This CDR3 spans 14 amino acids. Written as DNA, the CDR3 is TGTGCCAGTAGCGGTCCAGCTGACAAGTATGGCTACACCTTC. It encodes CASSGPADKYGYTF.

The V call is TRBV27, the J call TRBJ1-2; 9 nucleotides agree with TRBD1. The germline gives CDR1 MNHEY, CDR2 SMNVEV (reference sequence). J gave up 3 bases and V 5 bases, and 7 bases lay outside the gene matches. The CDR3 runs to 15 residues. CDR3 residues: CASSTDRGIDYGYTF. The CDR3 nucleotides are TGTGCCAGCAGTACCGACAGGGGGATTGACTATGGCTACACCTTC.

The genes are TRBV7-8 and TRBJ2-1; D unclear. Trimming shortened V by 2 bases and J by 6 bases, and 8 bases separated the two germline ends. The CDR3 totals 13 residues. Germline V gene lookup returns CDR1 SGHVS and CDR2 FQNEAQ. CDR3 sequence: CASSLSAPNEQFF. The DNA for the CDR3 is TGTGCCAGCAGCTTATCGGCACCCAATGAGCAGTTCTTC.

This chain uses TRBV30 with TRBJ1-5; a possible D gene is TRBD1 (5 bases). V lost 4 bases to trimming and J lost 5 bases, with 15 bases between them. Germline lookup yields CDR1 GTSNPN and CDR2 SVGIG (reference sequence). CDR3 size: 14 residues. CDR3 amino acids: CAWTRVGADQPQHF. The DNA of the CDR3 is TGTGCCTGGACAAGGGTCGGGGCGGATCAGCCCCAGCATTTT.